This T cell receptor (beta chain) was sequenced for a study of T cell changes during pregnancy in multiple sclerosis. Sequencing used immunoSEQ multiplex PCR; TCRdb keeps in-frame clones, though not all of them. The sample has approximately 73,000 clones; more than 90% are singletons. The TCR was taken from a female donor with multiple sclerosis, enrolled in a pregnancy study. This sample comprised CD4+ T cells from peripheral blood mononuclear cells, obtained before pregnancy.

Here the CDR3 reads CASSGLQSRTDTQYF. The CDR3 region has the DNA TGTGCCAGCAGTGGTCTACAGTCAAGGACAGATACGCAGTATTTT. This rearrangement joins TRBV2 to TRBJ2-3; D is uncertain. V was clipped by 4 bases and J by 3 bases, with 14 bases between them. In germline, CDR1 is SNHLY, CDR2 FYNNEI. This CDR3 has 15 amino acids.